These 12 T cell receptor beta chains originate from one sample sequenced in a study of cytomegalovirus exposure and HLA in healthy donors. The assay was immunoSEQ multiplex PCR, and TCRdb's table has in-frame clones only and misses some. Of some 80,000 clones in the sample, approximately 96% were seen once. The sequenced material came from PBMCs. The receptor set was obtained from a woman aged 18-35 years in good health and CMV-seronegative.

J is TRBJ2-5 and V is TRBV5-1; TRBD2 aligns across 8 bases. Germline loops: CDR1 SGHRS, CDR2 YFSETQ. Trimming cost V 2 bases and J 4 bases; bases outside gene matches: 19. The CDR3 spans 19 residues. The CDR3 here is CASSFGIIAEPSGRETQYF. DNA for the CDR3: TGCGCCAGCAGCTTTGGGATCATAGCGGAGCCGAGCGGGAGAGAGACCCAGTACTTC. Based on the CDR3 plus reference TRBV5-1 and TRBJ2-5, the full variable domain is KAGVTQTPRYLIKTRGQQVTLSCSPISGHRSVSWYQQTPGQGLQFLFEYFSETQRNKGNFPGRFSGRQFSNSRSEMNVSTLELGDSALYLCASSFGIIAEPSGRETQYFGPGTRLLVL.

DNA of the CDR3: TGTGCCAGTAGTATTAGGGGTGCAGACACTGAAGCTTTCTTT. Its protein is CASSIRGADTEAFF. The chain recombines TRBV19 with TRBJ1-1; weak D call: TRBD1 (5 bases). The CDR3 totals 14 residues. In germline, CDR1 is LNHDA, CDR2 SQIVND (reference sequence). Trimming removed 3 bases from V and 3 bases from J, with 11 bases in between.

This clone was detected only once. This chain uses TRBV11-2 with TRBJ1-1, with unresolved D. V was pared by 5 bases and J by 6 bases, with 10 bases between. The CDR3 runs to 12 residues. The germline CDR1 and CDR2 sequences are SGHAT and FQNNGV. The DNA for the CDR3 is TGTGCCAGCAGCCTAACTGGTTCTGAAGCTTTCTTT. Residues: CASSLTGSEAFF.

The chain uses TRBV28 and TRBJ2-3, with 9 bases lining up with TRBD2. CDR3 length: 14 residues. With 6 bases clipped from V and 6 bases from J, the junction kept 7 bases outside the gene matches. CDR1 is MDHEN and CDR2 is SYDVKM in the germline V gene. The DNA for the CDR3 is TGTGCCAGCAGGTCGGCCGGGACTAGCGATACGCAGTATTTT. This gives the protein CASRSAGTSDTQYF.

This rearrangement joins TRBV6-5 to TRBJ1-5; the match to TRBD1 covers 7 bases. This CDR3 has 14 residues. The germline gives CDR1 MNHEY, CDR2 SVGAGI. J was trimmed by 6 bases and V by 5 bases; bases with no gene match: 7. In DNA form, the CDR3 reads TGTGCCAGCAGTAGACAGGGTCGCAGTCAGCCCCAGCATTTT. It yields the protein CASSRQGRSQPQHF.

The DNA for the CDR3 is TGCAGTGCTAGGGAGGGCCCGGCCCAGTACTTC. Its protein product is CSAREGPAQYF. The rearrangement joins TRBV20-1 to TRBJ2-5; possible D gene TRBD2, 6 bases. V was shortened by 3 bases and J by 9 bases, with 11 bases between the two germline ends. The CDR3 runs 11 residues. CDR1 is DFQATT and CDR2 is SNEGSKA in the germline V gene (reference sequence).

The chain joins TRBV6-1 to TRBJ2-5, with TRBD1 matching over 8 bases. The CDR3 is 21 amino acids. Germline CDR1 reads MNHNS; CDR2 reads SASEGT. Germline trimming cut 2 bases from V and 4 bases from J; bases unmatched to any gene: 24. CDR3 protein: CASSETGLGTTGQALGETQYF. CDR3 coding DNA: TGTGCCAGCAGTGAAACCGGGCTGGGGACGACGGGACAGGCCCTCGGAGAGACCCAGTACTTC.

The chain recombines TRBV27 with TRBJ2-1, with no clear D. Germline lookup yields CDR1 MNHEY and CDR2 SMNVEV (reference sequence). CDR3 length: 15 amino acids. V dropped 6 bases and J dropped 1 base, with 13 bases sitting between them. The CDR3 reads CASRISSVSYNEQFF. CDR3 sequence (DNA): TGTGCCAGCAGAATCTCCAGCGTTTCCTACAATGAGCAGTTCTTC.

This clone came up once. V is TRBV7-9 and J is TRBJ2-7; D unresolved. Trimming took 8 bases from V and 3 from J, leaving 14 bases between them. The CDR3 has 13 residues. Germline V gene data show CDR1 as SEHNR and CDR2 as FQNEAQ (reference sequence). The CDR3 is CASPPRSYYEQYF. The CDR3 DNA reads TGTGCCAGCCCCCCGCGGAGTTACTACGAGCAGTACTTC.

The chain is built from TRBV7-9 and TRBJ1-6; possibly TRBD1 for D (5 bases). Germline CDR1 reads SEHNR; CDR2 reads FQNEAQ (reference sequence). The V gene lost 4 bases and the J gene lost 6 bases, with 13 bases spanning the gap. CDR3 length: 15 residues. This CDR3 reads CASSYPQTVNSPLHF. The CDR3, as DNA: TGTGCCAGCAGCTATCCCCAGACAGTTAATTCACCCCTCCACTTT.

J is TRBJ2-1 and V is TRBV11-1; 10 bases are a match to TRBD2. Per the germline V gene, CDR1 is SGHAT and CDR2 is FQDESV (reference sequence). The CDR3 contains 15 residues. V dropped 2 bases and J dropped 9; count of bases not matched to a gene: 7. In nucleotides, the CDR3 is TGTGCCAGCAGCTTAAGGCTAGCGGGAGAATCTGAGCAGTTCTTC. Protein sequence: CASSLRLAGESEQFF.

This chain uses TRBV5-4 with TRBJ1-1; D might be TRBD1 (6 bases). V was clipped by 7 bases and J by 2 bases, with 15 bases between them. The length of the CDR3 is 14 residues. CDR1 SGHNT and CDR2 YYREEE come from the germline V gene (reference sequence). The chain's CDR3 is CASSGGAINTEAFF. DNA of the CDR3: TGTGCCAGCTCGGGGGGCGCGATAAACACTGAAGCTTTCTTT.